This passage covers 16 T cell receptor beta chains from one sample sequenced in a study of CXCR3-negative and CXCR3-positive naive CD8 T cells. Through 5' RACE with UMI labels, the TRB cDNA libraries were prepared. Following a re-call of the 5' RACE reads, TCRdb has one entry per CDR3 protein and lacks DNA. Recorded for this sample: 45,000 to 60,000 distinct CDR3 sequences. Input material: naive CXCR3- CD8+ T cells from blood. As for subset: CD45RO-CCR7+CD27+CD95- naive CD8+ T cells lacking CXCR3 (TNR3-). Receptor source: a human donor in good health. Some clones in this sample may be carry-over from other donors' samples.

This clonotype shows up as medium-sized by frequency. This rearrangement joins TRBV6-5 to TRBJ2-2; TCRdb indicates TRBD2, and absent DNA this call remains unverified. The CDR3 has 19 residues. Germline V gives CDR1 MNHEY, CDR2 SVGAGI. This CDR3 is CASSYSKPLLAGLTGELFF.

The chain combines TRBV10-3 with TRBJ2-2; lacking DNA, the TRBD1 call made by TCRdb goes unchecked. The CDR3 covers 14 residues. Germline values: CDR1 ENHRY, CDR2 SYGVKD. This chain's CDR3 is CALSGTANTGELFF.

The rearrangement uses TRBV7-3 and TRBJ2-3; absent DNA, TCRdb's TRBD2 call cannot be checked. The germline V gene encodes CDR1 SGHTA and CDR2 FQGTGA. The CDR3 runs to 18 residues. This CDR3 is CASSPTPLAGGLTDTQYF.

The chain couples TRBV28 to TRBJ2-5; TCRdb designates TRBD1, a call that cannot be tested without DNA. This CDR3 has 13 amino acids. In germline, CDR1 is MDHEN, CDR2 SYDVKM. The CDR3 is CAGGGRGYETQYF.

The chain uses TRBV29-1 and TRBJ2-7; without DNA, the TCRdb call of TRBD1 cannot be checked. Germline V gives CDR1 SQVTM, CDR2 ANQGSEA. This CDR3 has 14 residues. Here the CDR3 reads CSVDARGESYEQYF.

V gene TRBV27 combines with J gene TRBJ2-5; there is no DNA to check the TCRdb D call of TRBD2. The CDR3 length is 14 residues. Germline loops: CDR1 MNHEY, CDR2 SMNVEV (reference sequence). The CDR3 region is CASSLRGGAETQYF.

The chain uses TRBV3-1 and TRBJ1-1; absent DNA, TCRdb's TRBD1 call cannot be checked. CDR1 and CDR2 (germline): LGHDT, YNNKEL (reference sequence). This CDR3 contains 12 residues. The chain's CDR3 is CASSPTGVEAFF.

The rearrangement links TRBV20-1 to TRBJ1-1; without DNA, the TCRdb call of TRBD1 cannot be checked. This CDR3 has 15 residues. CDR1 is DFQATT and CDR2 is SNEGSKA in the germline V gene (reference sequence). CDR3: CSASKVLGWGDGAFF.

V is TRBV5-1 and J is TRBJ2-2; the D gene TCRdb calls, TRBD1, cannot be checked with no DNA. Germline V gene lookup returns CDR1 SGHRS and CDR2 YFSETQ. The CDR3 has 15 amino acids. Here the CDR3 reads CASSLEGQGPGELFF.

The chain combines TRBV29-1 with TRBJ1-1; checking the TCRdb D call of TRBD1 is not possible without DNA. The CDR3 runs to 14 residues. Germline V lookup: CDR1 SQVTM, CDR2 ANQGSEA. CDR3 loop: CSVERPGGVTEAFF. Full variable domain (remainder filled in from reference TRBV29-1 and TRBJ1-1): SAVISQKPSRDICQRGTSLTIQCQVDSQVTMMFWYRQQPGQSLTLIATANQGSEATYESGFVIDKFPISRPNLTFSTLTVSNMSPEDSSIYLCSVERPGGVTEAFFGQGTRLTVV.

The chain is built from TRBV5-5 and TRBJ2-7; TCRdb indicates TRBD2, and absent DNA this call remains unverified. Germline assignment: CDR1 SGHKS and CDR2 YYEKEE (reference sequence). The CDR3 runs 14 residues. CDR3: CASIRASKSYEQYF.

This sequence joins TRBV29-1 and TRBJ1-2; there is no DNA to check the TCRdb D call of TRBD1. Germline assignment: CDR1 SQVTM and CDR2 ANQGSEA. The CDR3 is 12 residues long. This CDR3 reads CSAPMEGDGYTF. Drawing the rest from reference TRBV29-1 and TRBJ1-2, the complete variable domain is SAVISQKPSRDICQRGTSLTIQCQVDSQVTMMFWYRQQPGQSLTLIATANQGSEATYESGFVIDKFPISRPNLTFSTLTVSNMSPEDSSIYLCSAPMEGDGYTFGSGTRLTVV.

This chain links TRBV27 with TRBJ2-1; TCRdb gives TRBD1 as the D gene, but with no DNA this cannot be confirmed. The length of the CDR3 is 11 residues. Germline lookup yields CDR1 MNHEY and CDR2 SMNVEV (reference sequence). The CDR3 spells CASIARGLQFF.

The chain carries TRBV7-2 and TRBJ1-4. Germline loops: CDR1 SGHTA, CDR2 FQGNSA. The CDR3 totals 15 residues. CDR3 region: CASSLRAGWDEKLFF.

V is TRBV29-1 and J is TRBJ2-1. Germline CDR1 is SQVTM and CDR2 is ANQGSEA. The CDR3 totals 13 residues. The CDR3 sequence: CSGVAKTYNEQFF.

The CDR3 reads CASSWETAPYEQYF. This sequence joins TRBV5-5 and TRBJ2-7; TCRdb names TRBD1, which stays unverified in the absence of DNA. Per the germline V gene, CDR1 is SGHKS and CDR2 is YYEKEE (reference sequence). The CDR3 loop spans 14 amino acids.